This entry lists 25 T cell receptor beta chains sequenced from one sample in a study of T cell responses to AZD1222 COVID-19 vaccine (dated by TCRdb to about 2021). Receptors were amplified or captured by the immunoSEQ multiplex PCR assay. Held by TCRdb, this immuneACCESS table contains in-frame sequences only and omits some clones. Under half of the omission traces to an unresolved V gene where checked; the cause of the rest is unknown. This sample has 120,000 or so clones in its table, and approximately 90% of those were observed once. The top ten clonotypes cover about 4.9% of the sample. The time point label of this sample denotes: baseline before first vaccination. The material sequenced was peripheral blood, taken on day 0 of AZD1222 vaccination. The receptors come from an adult in good health.

The genes are TRBV3-1 (or the pseudogene TRBV3-2) and TRBJ2-7; D is perhaps TRBD2 (6 bases). Trimming took off 4 bases at V and 9 bases at J, with 19 bases between the two ends. The CDR3 is 14 residues long. CDR1 LGHDT and CDR2 YNNKEL come from the germline V gene (reference sequence). In nucleotides, the CDR3 is TGTGCCAGCAGCCTCGGGGCAGCGGGTCGGAGGCAGTACTTC. Its protein product is CASSLGAAGRRQYF.

V and J are TRBV28 and TRBJ2-3; 11 bases agree with TRBD1. The germline V gene encodes CDR1 MDHEN and CDR2 SYDVKM. Trimming took 5 bases from V and 5 from J; bases not matched to a gene: 12. The CDR3 loop spans 17 amino acids. The CDR3 DNA reads as TGTGCCAGCAGTCTAGCCCGGACAGGGGGCGTCGGAGATACGCAGTATTTT. This encodes CASSLARTGGVGDTQYF.

J is TRBJ1-2 and V is TRBV9, with 8 bases fitting TRBD1. The germline gives CDR1 SGDLS, CDR2 YYNGEE. V was clipped by 4 bases and J by 6 bases; unmatched bases: 5. The CDR3 runs to 13 residues. The chain's CDR3 is CASSTQGVDGYTF. The CDR3 coding sequence is TGTGCCAGCAGCACACAGGGGGTAGATGGCTACACCTTC.

The chain carries TRBV10-3 and TRBJ2-2; 11 bases line up with TRBD1. The CDR3 sequence is 15 residues long. V was pared by 4 bases and J by 2 bases, with 0 bases of the junction left unmatched. The V gene's germline CDR1 is ENHRY and CDR2 SYGVKD. The CDR3 reads CAISGTGGNTGELFF. CDR3 DNA sequence: TGTGCCATCAGTGGGACAGGGGGCAACACCGGGGAGCTGTTTTTT.

This rearrangement joins TRBV3-1 (or the pseudogene TRBV3-2) to TRBJ2-1; TRBD2 matches at 9 bases. The V and J ends lost 4 bases and 5 bases, in that order; junction bases with no gene match: 3. The CDR3 covers 14 residues. Germline CDR1 and CDR2: LGHDT and YNNKEL (reference sequence). The CDR3 loop is CASSRAGGDNEQFF. The CDR3, as DNA: TGTGCCAGCAGCCGAGCGGGGGGAGACAATGAGCAGTTCTTC.

V gene TRBV3-1 (or the pseudogene TRBV3-2) combines with J gene TRBJ2-2; TRBD1 might be the D (6 bases). CDR3 size: 17 residues. Trimming shortened V by 5 bases and J by 0 bases, and 16 bases separated the two germline ends. CDR1 is LGHDT and CDR2 is YNNKEL in the germline V gene (reference sequence). The CDR3 loop reads CASSKFRDTPNTGELFF. CDR3 nucleotide sequence: TGTGCCAGCAGCAAATTCCGGGACACTCCGAACACCGGGGAGCTGTTTTTT.

The V and J genes are TRBV6-5 and TRBJ1-1, with 8 bases matching TRBD1. J gave up 4 bases and V 7 bases, and 5 bases lay outside the gene matches. From germline, CDR1 is MNHEY and CDR2 SVGAGI. The CDR3 sequence is 13 residues long. The CDR3 DNA is TGTGCCAGCACCCATACAGGGGGCACTGAAGCTTTCTTT. This codes for CASTHTGGTEAFF.

Only a few counts were recorded for this clone. This chain joins TRBV6-6 and TRBJ1-5; a weak D match, TRBD1 (5 bases). The V end lost 5 bases, the J end lost 10 bases, and 24 bases lay between the germline ends. Germline loops: CDR1 MNHNY, CDR2 SVGAGI (reference sequence). CDR3 length: 16 amino acids. This chain's CDR3 is CASSLWGGGEGRPQHF. The CDR3 nucleotides read TGTGCCAGCAGTCTGTGGGGGGGAGGAGAGGGAAGACCCCAGCATTTT.

The chain recombines TRBV7-2 with TRBJ1-1; D gene unclear. V shed 1 base and J shed 3 bases, with 9 bases lying between them. The CDR3 runs to 14 residues. The germline CDR1 and CDR2 sequences are SGHTA and FQGNSA. Here the CDR3 DNA reads TGTGCCAGCAGCTTAGTCCCGAGGGACACTGAAGCTTTCTTT. Its translation is CASSLVPRDTEAFF.

This chain uses TRBV4-3 with TRBJ1-2; tentatively, D is TRBD1 (5 bases). The length of the CDR3 is 14 residues. Per germline, CDR1 LGHNA and CDR2 YSLEER. V was shortened by 4 bases and J by 2 bases, with 11 bases between the two germline ends. CDR3 in amino acids: CASSPQTENYGYTF. The CDR3 coding sequence is TGCGCCAGCAGCCCTCAGACAGAGAACTATGGCTACACCTTC.

The chain employs TRBV19 and TRBJ2-3; D is uncertain. Per the germline V gene, CDR1 is LNHDA and CDR2 is SQIVND (reference sequence). With 4 bases removed from V and 9 bases from J, the gap between germline ends came to 14 bases. The CDR3 is made up of 13 amino acids. The CDR3 DNA is TGTGCCAGTAGTACTACACAGCGAGGCACGCAGTATTTT. It is translated as CASSTTQRGTQYF.

The chain carries TRBV5-1 and TRBJ1-2; 9 bases line up with TRBD1. The CDR3 sequence is 14 residues long. Germline CDR1 and CDR2: SGHRS and YFSETQ. V shed 7 bases and J 1 base; nucleotides not matched to a gene: 5. This CDR3 is CASGVGQGNYGYTF. The DNA for the CDR3 is TGCGCCAGCGGAGTGGGACAGGGTAACTATGGCTACACCTTC.

The chain is built from TRBV18 and TRBJ1-1, with a possible D match to TRBD1 (5 bases). The CDR3 has 15 amino acids. CDR1 KGHSH and CDR2 LQKENI come from the germline V gene. Trimming cost V 0 bases and J 7 bases, with 15 bases left between them. The CDR3 region has the DNA TGTGCCAGCTCACCACCACTTGCGGGAGACAGTGAAGCTTTCTTT. This translates into CASSPPLAGDSEAFF.

This clone was counted a single time. This chain joins TRBV18 and TRBJ2-3; possibly TRBD2 for D (5 bases). CDR1 and CDR2 (germline): KGHSH, LQKENI. The V and J ends lost 2 bases and 1 base respectively, with 10 bases between them. The CDR3 is 15 residues long. CDR3 sequence (DNA): TGTGCCAGCTCACCAATTACCGGGGGCACAGATACGCAGTATTTT. It encodes CASSPITGGTDTQYF.

This sequence joins TRBV7-2 and TRBJ2-4; 7 bases are shared with TRBD1. Trimming cost V 5 bases and J 6 bases; bases outside gene matches: 7. The CDR3 is 14 residues long. Germline values: CDR1 SGHTA, CDR2 FQGNSA. The CDR3 protein is CASSPPGQRNIQYF. The CDR3 region has the DNA TGTGCCAGCAGCCCACCGGGACAGAGAAACATTCAGTACTTC.

V gene TRBV4-1 combines with J gene TRBJ2-3; possibly TRBD1 for D (6 bases). Germline V gene sequence: CDR1 MGHRA, CDR2 YSYEKL. Trimming cost V 0 bases and J 1 base, with 11 bases left between them. The CDR3 covers 16 residues. This CDR3 reads CASSQDGRGGTDTQYF. The CDR3 DNA is TGCGCCAGCAGCCAAGATGGCAGGGGAGGCACAGATACGCAGTATTTT.

Only a few counts were recorded for this clone. The chain recombines TRBV6-4 with TRBJ1-2; possibly TRBD1 for D (5 bases). The germline CDR1 and CDR2 sequences are MRHNA and SNTAGT. CDR3 length equals 15 residues. With 3 bases removed from V and 4 bases from J, the gap between germline ends came to 15 bases. CDR3 DNA sequence: TGTGCCAGCAGTGAGTTCCCCGGGACGCCCTATGGCTACACCTTC. This sequence encodes CASSEFPGTPYGYTF.

This chain connects TRBV2 to TRBJ1-3; 7 nucleotides align to TRBD1. This CDR3 comprises 12 residues. CDR1 is SNHLY and CDR2 is FYNNEI in the germline V gene. V was pared by 7 bases and J by 4 bases, with 1 base of the junction left unmatched. This chain's CDR3 is CASTRGGNTIYF. The CDR3 DNA sequence: TGTGCCAGCACCAGGGGGGGAAACACCATATATTTT.

V and J are TRBV28 and TRBJ2-3; TRBD1 matches 7 bases. The germline gives CDR1 MDHEN, CDR2 SYDVKM. This CDR3 comprises 13 residues. Trimming removed 5 bases from V and 5 bases from J; junction bases left unmatched: 4. The chain's CDR3 is CASSLRTGDTQYF. The CDR3 DNA sequence: TGTGCCAGCAGTCTCAGGACAGGAGATACGCAGTATTTT.

This chain uses TRBV27 with TRBJ2-2; D is ambiguous. Trimming removed 2 bases from V and 5 bases from J, with 12 bases in between. Germline V gene data show CDR1 as MNHEY and CDR2 as SMNVEV (reference sequence). This CDR3 region has 15 residues. In nucleotides, the CDR3 is TGTGCCAGCAGTTTAAAAGGGTATCGGACCGGGGAGCTGTTTTTT. This gives the protein CASSLKGYRTGELFF.

The chain is built from TRBV7-2 and TRBJ2-3; 10 nucleotides agree with TRBD2. The CDR3 is made up of 18 amino acids. V lost 4 bases to trimming and J lost 2 bases; unmatched junction nucleotides: 12. Germline V CDR1 and CDR2: SGHTA, FQGNSA. CDR3 DNA sequence: TGTGCCAGCAGCTGGGACTTACTAGCGGGGAGCCACACAGATACGCAGTATTTT. Protein sequence: CASSWDLLAGSHTDTQYF.

The sample holds a few counts of this clone. In DNA form, the CDR3 reads TGTGCCAGCAGCCGACAGGGGACCTACGAGCAGTACTTC. Protein sequence: CASSRQGTYEQYF. The chain recombines TRBV7-2 with TRBJ2-7, with TRBD1 matching 8 bases. Germline V lookup: CDR1 SGHTA, CDR2 FQGNSA. The CDR3 has 13 residues. Unmatched junction bases numbered 2, after V lost 5 bases and J lost 2 bases.

The chain joins TRBV7-8 to TRBJ2-1; D uncertain. V gave up 5 bases and J gave up 9 bases, with 17 bases separating them. Germline V lookup: CDR1 SGHVS, CDR2 FQNEAQ. The CDR3 spans 14 residues. Here the CDR3 reads CASSQGIPAGEQFF. CDR3 DNA: TGTGCCAGCAGCCAAGGGATACCCGCTGGTGAGCAGTTCTTC.

The genes are TRBV4-1 and TRBJ2-3, with no clear D. CDR3 length: 14 residues. The ends were cut back, 0 bases at V and 3 bases at J, with 7 bases in the middle. CDR1 MGHRA and CDR2 YSYEKL come from the germline V gene. The CDR3 region is CASSQDFGTDTQYF. For the CDR3, the DNA is TGCGCCAGCAGCCAAGATTTCGGGACAGATACGCAGTATTTT.

This chain connects TRBV6-2 or TRBV6-3 to TRBJ2-5; TRBD2 aligns across 7 bases. The germline gives CDR1 MNHEY, CDR2 SVGEGT. V lost 5 bases to trimming and J lost 1 base; unmatched junction nucleotides: 10. The CDR3 has 16 residues. CDR3 region: CASSAETSSRQETQYF. For the CDR3, the DNA is TGTGCCAGCAGTGCCGAGACTAGCAGCCGCCAAGAGACCCAGTACTTC.